This TCR beta chain was recovered during a study of T-cell memory formation after mild COVID-19. Constant-segment-primed 5'RACE gave TCR alpha and TCR beta cDNA libraries with sample barcodes and UMIs. MiXCR, applied by TCRdb to the 5' RACE reads, yields one record per CDR3 protein. This sample has 530,000 or so distinct CDR3 sequences, with approximately 15% found just once. From germline, CDR1 is DFQATT and CDR2 SNEGSKA (reference sequence). V was cut by 1 base and J by 1 base, with 7 bases left in between. This CDR3 region has 13 residues. Findings and limits, study-wide: Second-wave clones that peaked on day 37 lacked confirmed SARS-CoV-2 specificity. There was a balanced CD4/CD8 profile in clones contracting day 15 to 85, and later expanders leaned CD4+.

Regarding this clonotype: Its antigen remains unknown.

Sequencing input: PBMCs or a T cell subset sorted from them (not recorded which). The sequence came from an adult woman who had mild COVID-19 (a few samples of this study predate the infection). Cell type and time point are not known. The J gene is TRBJ1-1, the V gene TRBV20-1; D gene uncertain. The CDR3 region has the DNA TGCAGTGCTAGAGCGGCGGGGAACACTGAAGCTTTCTTT. This codes for CSARAAGNTEAFF.